This T cell receptor beta chain was sequenced during a study of T cells in Graves' hyperthyroidism and ophthalmopathy. Broader study findings: Appearing also in blood were most of the thyroid clonotypes expanded above 0.001. Progression to ophthalmopathy was predicted a median of roughly 6.6 months early.

A lack of ophthalmopathy progression within 18 months defined stable Graves' hyperthyroidism. With a duration under 2 months, the hyperthyroidism was newly diagnosed in patients aged 18 to 65. The sample holds a few counts of this clonotype. Its specificity is not known. Amplification targeted TCR beta CDR3 regions from RNA transcripts. The HTBI set primed first-round TCR CDR3 RT-PCR. TCRdb re-derived calls from the multiplex PCR reads in MiXCR, one entry per CDR3 protein. The table has around 450,000 distinct CDR3 sequences, around 14% seen once. The receptor comes from a woman younger than 35 with Graves' hyperthyroidism. Sample: blood.

DNA of the CDR3: TGTGCCAGCAGCTTCGCCTACAGGTTCTCCTACGAGCAGTACTTC. Translating gives CASSFAYRFSYEQYF. The V gene is TRBV11-2, the J gene TRBJ2-7; TRBD1 is a possible D gene (5 bases). The CDR3 is 15 residues long. V lost 3 bases and J lost 0, with 12 bases in between. Germline V gene lookup returns CDR1 SGHAT and CDR2 FQNNGV.